The source of this T cell receptor beta chain is a study of blood T cell repertoires in COVID-19. The CDR3 consists of 13 residues. Germline V gene data show CDR1 as MNHEY and CDR2 as SVGAGI. V gave up 11 bases and J gave up 5 bases, with 16 bases separating them. Clones were read by immunoSEQ multiplex PCR, and TCRdb kept only the in-frame ones, dropping some. The sample has fewer than 150,000 clones, approximately 80% seen once. The sequence came from a human donor in a cohort sampled during active COVID-19. The V call is TRBV6-5, the J call TRBJ1-5; D perhaps matches TRBD1 (6 bases). Sequencing was performed on peripheral blood. CDR3 DNA sequence: TGTGCCGGGGGCGGACCGAGTTATCAGCCCCAGCATTTT. Protein: CAGGGPSYQPQHF.